The present T cell receptor beta chain was sequenced within a study of blood T cell repertoires in COVID-19. Some clones are missing from TCRdb's copy, which holds only in-frame ones; the method was immunoSEQ multiplex PCR. Found here are about 300,000 clones, around 83% of them singletons; the top ten hold roughly 1.3%. The CDR3 extends over 15 amino acids. Germline CDR1 is SGHRS and CDR2 is YFSETQ. Trimming stripped 0 bases from V and 5 bases from J, with 14 bases between. The clonotype was recovered from a woman aged 45-59 years with acute or convalescent COVID-19. Sequencing input: peripheral blood. V and J are TRBV5-1 and TRBJ1-1, with a tentative D call TRBD1 (5 bases). The CDR3: CASSLDLGEGTEAFF. CDR3 in DNA: TGCGCCAGCAGCTTGGACTTAGGGGAGGGGACTGAAGCTTTCTTT.